This passage covers 27 T cell receptor beta chains from one sample sequenced in a study of shared clonotypes between healthy human individuals. Data came from immunoSEQ multiplex PCR; TCRdb stores just in-frame clones and leaves some out. The sample carries some 2,400,000 clones, approximately 95% recorded once. Sequenced: naive CD4+ T cells sorted from blood. Indicated subset: CD45RA+ positively selected. The source of these receptors is a man between 18 and 29 years old in good health.

Comments on this clone: An end of the junction differs from the germline gene, which may be a read error. The chain uses TRBV11-2 and TRBJ2-5, with D possibly called TRBD1 or TRBD2 (5 bases each). There are 13 residues in the CDR3. CDR1 and CDR2 (germline): SGHAT, FQNNGV. The CDR3 DNA reads TGTGCCAGCAGCCCCCGGGGCTGGGAGAGCCAGTACTTC. Protein product: CASSPRGWESQYF.

V usage is TRBV7-8 and J usage is TRBJ2-7, with 7 positions matching TRBD2. V shed 0 bases and J 0 bases; nucleotides not matched to a gene: 5. The CDR3 spans 16 residues. Germline CDR1 and CDR2: SGHVS and FQNEAQ. The CDR3 sequence is CASSLARSGISYEQYF. CDR3 DNA: TGTGCCAGCAGCTTAGCGCGGAGCGGGATCTCCTACGAGCAGTACTTC.

The chain links TRBV7-3 to TRBJ1-2; perhaps TRBD1 as D (6 bases). The CDR3 covers 14 residues. Germline V CDR1 and CDR2: SGHTA, FQGTGA. V dropped 2 bases and J dropped 4 bases, with 11 bases sitting between them. CDR3 coding DNA: TGTGCCAGCAGCTTAGACAGGATTCGCTATGGCTACACCTTC. Its translation is CASSLDRIRYGYTF.

Regarding this clone: The same CDR3 is also encoded by other DNA sequences in this sample. The chain joins TRBV9 to TRBJ1-5; D is unclear. Looked up from germline, CDR1 is SGDLS and CDR2 is YYNGEE. V was cut by 0 bases and J by 1 base, with 8 bases left in between. The CDR3 has 15 amino acids. CDR3 sequence: CASSVGDRSNQPQHF. DNA for the CDR3: TGTGCCAGCAGCGTAGGGGATAGAAGCAATCAGCCCCAGCATTTT.

The V and J genes are TRBV6-1 and TRBJ1-1; D gene ambiguous. The germline V gene has CDR1 MNHNS and CDR2 SASEGT. The CDR3 covers 15 residues. V dropped 2 bases and J dropped 5 bases, with 15 bases sitting between them. The CDR3 region has the DNA TGTGCCAGCAGTGAACTGTGGGCAACCGGGACTGAAGCTTTCTTT. Amino acid sequence: CASSELWATGTEAFF.

This rearrangement joins TRBV18 to TRBJ2-7, with 10 nucleotides matching TRBD2. The J segment lost 3 bases and the V segment lost 0 bases, leaving 8 bases of the junction unmatched. The CDR3 loop spans 17 amino acids. Germline V gene lookup returns CDR1 KGHSH and CDR2 LQKENI. CDR3 in DNA: TGTGCCAGCTCACCACCTTCCTCACTAGCGGGACACTACGAGCAGTACTTC. It specifies CASSPPSSLAGHYEQYF.

Note on this clone: Other nucleotide sequences in the sample specify the same CDR3. This chain joins TRBV6-5 and TRBJ2-7, with D unresolved. This CDR3 has 14 amino acids. Per the germline V gene, CDR1 is MNHEY and CDR2 is SVGAGI. Trimming took off 0 bases at V and 1 base at J, with 7 bases between the two ends. CDR3 coding DNA: TGTGCCAGCAGTTACTCGGCCAGATCCTACGAGCAGTACTTC. Translating it yields CASSYSARSYEQYF.

The gene calls are TRBV9 and TRBJ2-4; the match to TRBD1 covers 8 bases. Per the germline V gene, CDR1 is SGDLS and CDR2 is YYNGEE. The CDR3 totals 15 residues. The ends lost 10 bases at V and 2 bases at J; junction bases unmatched: 11. CDR3 DNA sequence: TGTGCCTTCCCGGACAGGGAGGCTACCAAAAACATTCAGTACTTC. Amino acid sequence: CAFPDREATKNIQYF.

The V gene is TRBV4-3, the J gene TRBJ2-3; 8 nucleotides agree with TRBD2. The V segment lost 4 bases and the J segment 6 bases; nucleotides outside the gene matches: 6. CDR1 LGHNA and CDR2 YSLEER come from the germline V gene. CDR3 length: 14 amino acids. The CDR3 DNA follows: TGCGCCAGCAGCCCCGGAAGCGGGAGCGATACGCAGTATTTT. Translating it yields CASSPGSGSDTQYF.

The rearrangement links TRBV27 to TRBJ2-5; 10 bases line up with TRBD2. The V and J ends lost 0 bases and 2 bases, in that order; junction bases with no gene match: 3. CDR1 and CDR2 (germline): MNHEY, SMNVEV (reference sequence). This CDR3 is 16 amino acids long. The CDR3 nucleotides are TGTGCCAGCAGTTTATCCTGGACTAGCGGACAAGAGACCCAGTACTTC. It specifies CASSLSWTSGQETQYF.

The chain couples TRBV5-6 to TRBJ2-7; 9 positions agree with TRBD1. The V and J ends lost 5 bases and 4 bases, in that order; junction bases with no gene match: 10. The CDR3 has 15 amino acids. Germline lookup yields CDR1 SGHDT and CDR2 YYEEEE. CDR3 nucleotide sequence: TGTGCCAGCAGTAACACAGGGGGCATTATTTACGAGCAGTACTTC. Protein sequence: CASSNTGGIIYEQYF.

The J gene is TRBJ2-1, the V gene TRBV6-6; D gene unclear. This CDR3 spans 13 amino acids. Trimming stripped 0 bases from V and 3 bases from J, with 3 bases between. CDR1 MNHNY and CDR2 SVGAGI come from the germline V gene (reference sequence). The CDR3 protein is CASSYSNYNEQFF. The CDR3 nucleotides read TGTGCCAGCAGTTACTCGAACTACAATGAGCAGTTCTTC.

This CDR3 reads CASSFQGTNEKLFF. As DNA, the CDR3 is TGTGCCAGCAGTTTCCAGGGAACTAATGAAAAACTGTTTTTT. V and J are TRBV6-5 and TRBJ1-4; D is perhaps TRBD1 (5 bases). This CDR3 spans 14 amino acids. V gave up 4 bases and J gave up 1 base, with 7 bases separating them. Germline CDR1 is MNHEY and CDR2 is SVGAGI.

The CDR3 protein is CASSYSQDSAYF. CDR3 nucleotide sequence: TGTGCCAGCAGTTACAGTCAGGACAGTGCTTACTTC. The chain recombines TRBV6-6 with TRBJ2-7, with a tentative D call TRBD1 (6 bases). Trimming shortened V by 2 bases and J by 13 bases, and 15 bases separated the two germline ends. The CDR3 has 12 amino acids. Germline assignment: CDR1 MNHNY and CDR2 SVGAGI (reference sequence).

This chain links TRBV27 with TRBJ2-3; D call uncertain. Germline CDR1 is MNHEY and CDR2 is SMNVEV (reference sequence). The CDR3 contains 12 residues. V was pared by 5 bases and J by 2 bases, with 5 bases between. DNA for the CDR3: TGTGCCAGCAGTACCCTCACAGATACGCAGTATTTT. Translation: CASSTLTDTQYF.

The rearrangement joins TRBV7-9 to TRBJ1-6; the D gene is possibly TRBD1 (5 bases). V was cut by 3 bases and J by 8 bases, with 17 bases left in between. CDR1 and CDR2 from the germline V gene are SEHNR and FQNEAQ (reference sequence). The CDR3 is 16 amino acids. The CDR3 loop reads CASSFFPGPPDSPLHF. The CDR3 DNA reads TGTGCCAGCAGCTTTTTCCCGGGACCCCCTGATTCACCCCTCCACTTT.

This rearrangement joins TRBV7-9 to TRBJ1-2; D possibly corresponds to TRBD1 (5 bases). Trimming removed 6 bases at V and 8 bases at J, with 16 bases between. Germline assignment: CDR1 SEHNR and CDR2 FQNEAQ (reference sequence). The CDR3 totals 13 residues. The CDR3 loop is CASSFSRGGGYTF. As DNA, the CDR3 is TGTGCCAGCAGTTTTTCGCGGGGCGGGGGCTACACCTTC.

J is TRBJ2-3 and V is TRBV10-1; 7 nucleotides align to TRBD1. The CDR3 totals 15 residues. CDR1 WNHNN and CDR2 SYGVQD come from the germline V gene (reference sequence). The V gene end was trimmed by 6 bases and the J gene end by 0 bases; junction bases not matched to a gene: 6. The CDR3 protein is CASSTGASSTDTQYF. The CDR3 DNA follows: TGCGCCAGCAGCACAGGGGCATCTAGCACAGATACGCAGTATTTT.

The chain has TRBV12-5 and TRBJ1-2, with 7 bases matching TRBD1. V trimming: 0 bases; J trimming: 0 bases; junction bases outside the gene matches: 4. Germline assignment: CDR1 LGHNT and CDR2 FRNRAP. This CDR3 contains 16 residues. Written as DNA, the CDR3 is TGTGCTAGTGGTTTGGTACTAGGGACAGCTAACTATGGCTACACCTTC. It yields the protein CASGLVLGTANYGYTF.

The genes are TRBV2 and TRBJ2-2; no definite D call. The CDR3 consists of 13 residues. V lost 2 bases and J 5 bases, leaving 6 bases between the germline ends. CDR1 is SNHLY and CDR2 is FYNNEI in the germline V gene. CDR3 nucleotides: TGTGCCAGCAGTGAAACGCCTACCGGGGAGCTGTTTTTT. Protein: CASSETPTGELFF.

The chain recombines TRBV7-2 with TRBJ2-3; TRBD2 is a possible D gene (6 bases). The germline V and J ends were trimmed by 5 bases and 1 base, with 10 bases remaining between them. This CDR3 contains 14 residues. CDR1 SGHTA and CDR2 FQGNSA come from the germline V gene. CDR3 residues: CASSQGLRTDTQYF. In DNA, the CDR3 is TGTGCCAGCAGCCAGGGACTTCGCACAGATACGCAGTATTTT.

The CDR3 region is CASSYGISGRAYNEQFF. Here the CDR3 DNA reads TGTGCCAGCAGCTACGGAATTAGCGGGAGGGCCTACAATGAGCAGTTCTTC. This sequence joins TRBV11-2 and TRBJ2-1; 11 bases fit TRBD2. Germline CDR1 SGHAT, CDR2 FQNNGV. The CDR3 has 17 residues. The ends lost 4 bases at V and 2 bases at J; junction bases unmatched: 7.

The J gene is TRBJ1-5, the V gene TRBV6-1; D is uncertain. The CDR3 sequence is 11 residues long. V shed 1 base and J shed 8 bases, with 3 bases lying between them. The V gene's germline CDR1 is MNHNS and CDR2 SASEGT. The CDR3 coding sequence is TGTGCCAGCAGTGAAGGAGAGCCCCAGCATTTT. This sequence encodes CASSEGEPQHF.

The V and J genes are TRBV7-9 and TRBJ1-1; TRBD1 aligns across 7 bases. The ends lost 5 bases at V and 1 base at J; junction bases unmatched: 4. The CDR3 is 14 amino acids. Looked up from germline, CDR1 is SEHNR and CDR2 is FQNEAQ (reference sequence). The CDR3 loop reads CASSKGQTNTEAFF. Here the CDR3 DNA reads TGTGCCAGCAGCAAGGGACAGACGAACACTGAAGCTTTCTTT.

The genes are TRBV7-9 and TRBJ2-1; TRBD2 is a possible D gene (6 bases). Per germline, CDR1 SEHNR and CDR2 FQNEAQ (reference sequence). The V and J ends lost 5 bases and 1 base respectively, with 18 bases between them. The length of the CDR3 is 17 residues. The CDR3 DNA is TGTGCCAGCAGCATATCCCGGGAGACTAGGTCCTACAATGAGCAGTTCTTC. Its protein is CASSISRETRSYNEQFF.

This clone has just a few counts. This chain uses TRBV28 with TRBJ1-5; a possible D gene is TRBD1 (5 bases). Germline V gene lookup returns CDR1 MDHEN and CDR2 SYDVKM. The CDR3 has 15 residues. V dropped 7 bases and J dropped 6 bases, with 19 bases sitting between them. DNA of the CDR3: TGTGCCAGCAACCTCAGACAGCTGCAGTCTCAGCCCCAGCATTTT. This codes for CASNLRQLQSQPQHF.

CDR3 in amino acids: CASSLEGGRNSPLHF. CDR3 sequence (DNA): TGCGCCAGCAGCTTGGAGGGGGGGAGGAATTCACCCCTCCACTTT. The gene calls are TRBV5-1 and TRBJ1-6; a weak D match, TRBD1 (6 bases). The V gene's germline CDR1 is SGHRS and CDR2 YFSETQ. The CDR3 extends over 15 amino acids. Trimming cost V 0 bases and J 7 bases, with 11 bases left between them.